Following are 12 T cell receptor beta chains from one sample sequenced in a study of CD8+CD57+ T cells in acquired aplastic anemia. For CDR3 and TCR beta VDJ profiling, genomic DNA was the template used. Each CDR3 protein is one row after TCRdb ran MiXCR on the reads. The table has about 81,000 distinct CDR3 sequences, around 42% seen once. Sequences were obtained from sorted CD4+, CD8+, or CD8+CD57+ T cells (not recorded which) from PBMCs. These receptors came from a human donor in good health, serving as a control.

There are a few counts of this clonotype. The chain has TRBV27 and TRBJ2-1, with no clear D. The germline CDR1 and CDR2 sequences are MNHEY and SMNVEV (reference sequence). V lost 4 bases to trimming and J lost 0 bases, with 4 bases between them. The CDR3 totals 13 residues. CDR3: CASSWASYNEQFF. CDR3 DNA: TGTGCCAGCAGTTGGGCCTCCTACAATGAGCAGTTCTTC.

The chain employs TRBV25-1 and TRBJ2-5, with 8 nucleotides matching TRBD2. V gave up 4 bases and J gave up 2 bases; unmatched junction bases: 0. Germline values: CDR1 MGHDK, CDR2 SYGVNS. The CDR3 is 13 residues long. The CDR3 region is CASSVAGQETQYF. CDR3 DNA sequence: TGTGCCAGCAGTGTAGCGGGGCAAGAGACCCAGTACTTC.

Only one count was recorded for this clonotype. Germline and junction disagree at one end, which may indicate a read error. This sequence joins TRBV9 and TRBJ2-3; TRBD1 matches 7 bases. The CDR3 sequence is 17 residues long. Per germline, CDR1 SGDLS and CDR2 YYNGEE. The CDR3 here is CASSVATNRGGTDTQYF. For the CDR3, the DNA is TGCGCCAGCAGCGTAGCTACTAACAGGGGTGGCACAGATACGCAGTATTTT.

This sequence joins TRBV7-6 and TRBJ2-3; TRBD1 might be the D (6 bases). Deletions cut 3 bases from V and 2 bases from J, with 12 bases between. Germline V CDR1 and CDR2: SGHVS, FNYEAQ. The CDR3 runs to 15 residues. The CDR3 spells CASSLADSDTDTQYF. In nucleotides, the CDR3 is TGTGCCAGCAGCTTGGCGGACAGTGACACAGATACGCAGTATTTT.

This clonotype was found a few times. The chain employs TRBV6-4 and TRBJ1-6; 8 bases are shared with TRBD1. The length of the CDR3 is 15 residues. V shed 0 bases and J 6 bases; nucleotides not matched to a gene: 1. CDR1 and CDR2 (germline): MRHNA, SNTAGT. The DNA of the CDR3 is TGTGCCAGCAGTGACTCGACAGGGGTTAATTCACCCCTCCACTTT. Translated, it gives CASSDSTGVNSPLHF.

This chain connects TRBV10-2 to TRBJ1-5; possibly TRBD1 for D (6 bases). The CDR3 loop spans 15 amino acids. The V gene lost 6 bases and the J gene lost 2 bases, with 14 bases spanning the gap. Per the germline V gene, CDR1 is WSHSY and CDR2 is SAAADI. This CDR3 is CASRDSLEGNQPQHF. The DNA of the CDR3 is TGCGCCAGCAGGGACAGCCTAGAGGGCAATCAGCCCCAGCATTTT.

The chain carries TRBV19 and TRBJ1-2, with a weak D call TRBD1 (5 bases). Trimming cost V 11 bases and J 4 bases, with 23 bases left between them. The CDR3 totals 15 residues. Germline lookup yields CDR1 LNHDA and CDR2 SQIVND (reference sequence). Written as DNA, the CDR3 is TGTGCCTCTCAACCCGCAGGGCGAGGTGGCTATGGCTACACCTTC. Translated, it gives CASQPAGRGGYGYTF.

This clonotype was detected only once. The J gene is TRBJ1-1, the V gene TRBV2; D is possibly TRBD1 (6 bases). Germline V gene lookup returns CDR1 SNHLY and CDR2 FYNNEI. CDR3 length: 13 residues. Deletions cut 7 bases from V and 5 bases from J, with 14 bases between. The CDR3: CASNLGGITEAFF. DNA for the CDR3: TGTGCCAGCAACTTAGGGGGTATAACTGAAGCTTTCTTT.

In this sample, this clonotype turned up many times. The gene calls are TRBV11-3 and TRBJ1-1; D call uncertain. The CDR3 covers 16 residues. The germline V gene encodes CDR1 SGHNT and CDR2 YENEEA. Trimming left V 4 bases short and J 5 bases short, with 20 bases between. For the CDR3, the DNA is TGTGCCAGCAGCTCAAATCTCAATAGGGTAGGGACTGAAGCTTTCTTT. It encodes CASSSNLNRVGTEAFF. Variable domain in full (rest from reference TRBV11-3 and TRBJ1-1): EAGVVQSPRYKIIEKKQPVAFWCNPISGHNTLYWYLQNLGQGPELLIRYENEEAVDDSQLPKDRFSAERLKGVDSTLKIQPAELGDSAVYLCASSSNLNRVGTEAFFGQGTRLTVV.

This clonotype was seen ten or more times. The V gene is TRBV20-1, the J gene TRBJ2-3; D call uncertain. Trimming took off 3 bases at V and 0 bases at J, with 16 bases between the two ends. CDR3 length: 16 residues. Germline V lookup: CDR1 DFQATT, CDR2 SNEGSKA (reference sequence). CDR3 sequence (DNA): TGCAGTGCTAGGGGAAGTCCCCAAACTAGCACAGATACGCAGTATTTT. Translating gives CSARGSPQTSTDTQYF.

Comments on this clonotype: This sequence may be a read error, since a much larger clone differs from it by one base. CDR3 loop: CASRTNHEQYF. CDR3 in DNA: TGTGCCAGCCGGACTAACCACGAGCAGTACTTC. The rearrangement joins TRBV6-1 to TRBJ2-7, with D maybe TRBD2 (6 bases). V was clipped by 8 bases and J by 5 bases, with 10 bases between them. The germline V gene has CDR1 MNHNS and CDR2 SASEGT. This CDR3 is built from 11 residues.

The chain has TRBV19 and TRBJ1-5; no definite D call. This CDR3 has 12 amino acids. V lost 7 bases, J lost 3 bases, and 7 bases lay in between. Per germline, CDR1 LNHDA and CDR2 SQIVND (reference sequence). CDR3 residues: CASKLSNQPQHF. CDR3 in DNA: TGTGCCAGTAAGTTGTCCAATCAGCCCCAGCATTTT.